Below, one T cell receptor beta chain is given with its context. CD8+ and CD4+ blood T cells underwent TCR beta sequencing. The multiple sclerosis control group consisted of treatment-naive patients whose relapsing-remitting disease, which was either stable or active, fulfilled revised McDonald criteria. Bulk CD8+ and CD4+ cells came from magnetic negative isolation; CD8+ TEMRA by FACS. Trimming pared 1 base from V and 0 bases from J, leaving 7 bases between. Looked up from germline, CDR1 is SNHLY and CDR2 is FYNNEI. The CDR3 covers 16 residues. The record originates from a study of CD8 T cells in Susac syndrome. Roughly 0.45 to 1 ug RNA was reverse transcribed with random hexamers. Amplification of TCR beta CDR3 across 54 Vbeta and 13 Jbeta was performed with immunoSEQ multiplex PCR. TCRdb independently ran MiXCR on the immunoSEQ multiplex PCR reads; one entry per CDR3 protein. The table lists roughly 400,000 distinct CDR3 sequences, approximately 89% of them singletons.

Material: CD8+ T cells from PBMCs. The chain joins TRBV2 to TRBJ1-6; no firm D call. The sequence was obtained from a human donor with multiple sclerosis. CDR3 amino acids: CASSEGHPSYNSPLHF. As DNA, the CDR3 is TGTGCCAGCAGTGAAGGGCATCCCTCCTATAATTCACCCCTCCACTTT.